This is a list of T cell receptor beta chains from one sample in a study of T cells in Graves' hyperthyroidism and ophthalmopathy. One entry per CDR3 protein, called by TCRdb with MiXCR from the multiplex PCR reads. The sample includes roughly 500,000 distinct CDR3 sequences, approximately 49% seen only once; the top ten take about two fifths. The sequencing input was peripheral blood or thyroid tissue (not recorded which). These receptor sequences come from an adult woman with Graves' disease, either hyperthyroidism or ophthalmopathy (not recorded which). The CDR3 runs from the conserved cysteine through the conserved F or W. D genes are given only for firm matches. Rows give clone size only sometimes, using once, few, many, or a class for an expanded clone.

v_call: TRBV24-1; clone_size: many; d_call: NA; j_call: TRBJ2-6; cdr3_nt: TGTGCCACCAGTGATTTGCGGGAAGGGGCCAACGTCCTGACTTTC; cdr3_aa: CATSDLREGANVLTF
v_call: TRBV2; clone_size: NA; d_call: NA; j_call: TRBJ2-2; cdr3_nt: TGTGCCAGCAGTATAATGGGGGACACCGGGGAGCTGTTTTTT; cdr3_aa: CASSIMGDTGELFF
v_call: TRBV24-1; clone_size: few; d_call: TRBD2; j_call: TRBJ2-7; cdr3_nt: TGTGCCACCGAGGGGGAATCAGGACTAGCGGGTATCTACGAGCAGTACTTC; cdr3_aa: CATEGESGLAGIYEQYF
v_call: TRBV15; clone_size: few; d_call: NA; j_call: TRBJ1-5; cdr3_nt: TGTGCCACCAGCACCCCTGTGATGGGACTGGGGGAGCCCCAGCATTTT; cdr3_aa: CATSTPVMGLGEPQHF
v_call: TRBV10-3; clone_size: NA; d_call: NA; j_call: TRBJ2-2; cdr3_nt: TGTGCCATCAAGGGCCTAGATACCGGGGAGCTGTTTTTT; cdr3_aa: CAIKGLDTGELFF
v_call: TRBV29-1; clone_size: NA; d_call: TRBD1; j_call: TRBJ1-2; cdr3_nt: TGCAGCGTTGAAGGACAGGGACTACCCTATGGCTACACCTTC; cdr3_aa: CSVEGQGLPYGYTF
v_call: TRBV29-1; clone_size: NA; d_call: NA; j_call: TRBJ1-2; cdr3_nt: TGCAGCGTTAAGGGCAGGGATGGCTACACCTTC; cdr3_aa: CSVKGRDGYTF
v_call: TRBV6-5; clone_size: NA; d_call: TRBD1; j_call: TRBJ1-6; cdr3_nt: TGTGCCAGCAGTGGCGCCTCGACAGGGTATAATTCACCCCTCCACTTT; cdr3_aa: CASSGASTGYNSPLHF
v_call: TRBV4-1; clone_size: many; d_call: NA; j_call: TRBJ2-5; cdr3_nt: TGCGCCAGCAGCCAAGAGGAAACCCAAGAGACCCAGTACTTC; cdr3_aa: CASSQEETQETQYF
v_call: TRBV7-2; clone_size: many; d_call: TRBD1; j_call: TRBJ1-1; cdr3_nt: TGTGCCAGCAGCTTTGGACAGGGCCTCACTGAAGCTTTCTTT; cdr3_aa: CASSFGQGLTEAFF
v_call: TRBV20-1; clone_size: NA; d_call: TRBD1; j_call: TRBJ2-7; cdr3_nt: TGCAGTGCCGATCACACGGGACAGGCCTACGAGCAGTACTTC; cdr3_aa: CSADHTGQAYEQYF
v_call: TRBV4-2; clone_size: many; d_call: NA; j_call: TRBJ1-1; cdr3_nt: TGTGCCAGCAGCCAACGGCAAGACACTGAAGCTTTCTTT; cdr3_aa: CASSQRQDTEAFF
v_call: TRBV20-1; clone_size: NA; d_call: NA; j_call: TRBJ1-2; cdr3_nt: TGCAGTGCTGGAGACGAGGGCCGGTATGGCTACACCTTC; cdr3_aa: CSAGDEGRYGYTF
v_call: TRBV7-2; clone_size: NA; d_call: TRBD1; j_call: TRBJ2-5; cdr3_nt: TGTGCCAGCAGCTCTTCCGGGGACAGAAGGGAAGAGACCCAGTACTTC; cdr3_aa: CASSSSGDRREETQYF
v_call: TRBV20-1; clone_size: many; d_call: TRBD2; j_call: TRBJ2-2; cdr3_nt: TGCAGTGCTAGAGGCCCGGGGAGCGGGAGGACAACCGGGGAGCTGTTTTTT; cdr3_aa: CSARGPGSGRTTGELFF
v_call: TRBV7-9; clone_size: many; d_call: NA; j_call: TRBJ2-5; cdr3_nt: TGTGCCAGCAGCTTAGGACCAGGGGGGCGCAGAGAGACCCAGTACTTC; cdr3_aa: CASSLGPGGRRETQYF
v_call: TRBV10-3; clone_size: few; d_call: NA; j_call: TRBJ2-7; cdr3_nt: TGTGCCATTTATTTCCCCAACTCCTACGAGCAGTACTTC; cdr3_aa: CAIYFPNSYEQYF
v_call: TRBV11-2; clone_size: NA; d_call: NA; j_call: TRBJ1-1; cdr3_nt: TGTGCCAGCAGCTTCGATTTGACTAGCGGGAGGACTGAAGCTTTCTTT; cdr3_aa: CASSFDLTSGRTEAFF
v_call: TRBV11-2; clone_size: NA; d_call: NA; j_call: TRBJ2-7; cdr3_nt: TGTGCCAGCAGCTTAGCCTCACAGGGCTACGAGCAGTACTTC; cdr3_aa: CASSLASQGYEQYF
v_call: TRBV20-1; clone_size: once; d_call: NA; j_call: TRBJ2-6; cdr3_nt: TGCAGTGCTCGGGTGAACCCCCACTCAGGGGCCAACGTCCTGACTTTC; cdr3_aa: CSARVNPHSGANVLTF
v_call: TRBV6-1; clone_size: NA; d_call: NA; j_call: TRBJ1-1; cdr3_nt: TGTGCCAGCGGACAGTATGACACTGAAGCTTTCTTT; cdr3_aa: CASGQYDTEAFF
v_call: TRBV29-1; clone_size: NA; d_call: NA; j_call: TRBJ1-2; cdr3_nt: TGCAGCGTCGCGACAGGAGAGAATGGCTACACCTTC; cdr3_aa: CSVATGENGYTF
v_call: TRBV7-9; clone_size: few; d_call: TRBD2; j_call: TRBJ2-5; cdr3_nt: TGTGCCAGCAGCTCAAGATACATGGGACTAGCGGGAGGAGAGACCCAGTACTTC; cdr3_aa: CASSSRYMGLAGGETQYF
v_call: TRBV2; clone_size: NA; d_call: NA; j_call: TRBJ1-2; cdr3_nt: TGTGCCAGCAGTGGCGGGCAGTATGTCGGCTACACCTTC; cdr3_aa: CASSGGQYVGYTF
v_call: TRBV2; clone_size: NA; d_call: NA; j_call: TRBJ2-5; cdr3_nt: TGTGCCAGCAGTGAAGGGACGTACCAAGAGACCCAGTACTTC; cdr3_aa: CASSEGTYQETQYF
v_call: TRBV28; clone_size: many; d_call: NA; j_call: TRBJ1-6; cdr3_nt: TGTGCCAGCAGCATCAGGGGATCACCCCTCCACTTT; cdr3_aa: CASSIRGSPLHF
v_call: TRBV6-6; clone_size: few; d_call: NA; j_call: TRBJ1-1; cdr3_nt: TGTGCCAGCAGGAACCAACCCAGGGGTCAGAACACTGAAGCTTTCTTT; cdr3_aa: CASRNQPRGQNTEAFF
v_call: TRBV11-1; clone_size: NA; d_call: NA; j_call: TRBJ1-2; cdr3_nt: TGTGCCAGCAGCTTAGTTCGCGGGGAGAGCGGCTACACCTTC; cdr3_aa: CASSLVRGESGYTF
v_call: TRBV12-3/TRBV12-4; clone_size: NA; d_call: TRBD1; j_call: TRBJ2-5; cdr3_nt: TGTGCCAGCAGTCACCAGACAGGGCGCGAGATGGAGACCCAGTACTTC; cdr3_aa: CASSHQTGREMETQYF
v_call: TRBV27; clone_size: NA; d_call: TRBD1; j_call: TRBJ1-5; cdr3_nt: TGTGCCAGCAGTTTCGACAGGGGACAGCCCCAGCATTTT; cdr3_aa: CASSFDRGQPQHF
v_call: TRBV5-1; clone_size: NA; d_call: NA; j_call: TRBJ2-6; cdr3_nt: TGCGCCAGCAGCTTCGGACGGCACTCTGGGGCCAACGTCCTGACTTTC; cdr3_aa: CASSFGRHSGANVLTF
v_call: TRBV7-3; clone_size: many; d_call: NA; j_call: TRBJ1-2; cdr3_nt: TGTGCCAGCAGCTTAAGGGGGAACTATGGCTACACCTTC; cdr3_aa: CASSLRGNYGYTF
v_call: TRBV10-3; clone_size: NA; d_call: TRBD2; j_call: TRBJ2-1; cdr3_nt: TGTGCCATCAGTGAGACTAGCGGAGGCTACAATGAGCAGTTCTTC; cdr3_aa: CAISETSGGYNEQFF
v_call: TRBV24-1; clone_size: NA; d_call: TRBD1; j_call: TRBJ1-5; cdr3_nt: TGTGCCACCAGTGACGCCGATGGACAGGGCTTCAATCAGCCCCAGCATTTT; cdr3_aa: CATSDADGQGFNQPQHF
v_call: TRBV5-1; clone_size: NA; d_call: NA; j_call: TRBJ1-1; cdr3_nt: TGCGCCAGCAGCTTGGGGCCATCAATGAACACTGAAGCTTTCTTT; cdr3_aa: CASSLGPSMNTEAFF
v_call: TRBV7-8; clone_size: many; d_call: NA; j_call: TRBJ1-2; cdr3_nt: TGTGCCAGCAGCTTAGCCCGACAGACTTCTAGCTATGGCTACACCTTC; cdr3_aa: CASSLARQTSSYGYTF
v_call: TRBV20-1; clone_size: NA; d_call: NA; j_call: TRBJ2-7; cdr3_nt: TGCAGTGCTAGAGATCGGGACGCTAACTACGAGCAGTACTTC; cdr3_aa: CSARDRDANYEQYF
v_call: TRBV9; clone_size: NA; d_call: NA; j_call: TRBJ1-1; cdr3_nt: TGTGCCAGCAGAGGGTCGGGCACTGAAGCTTTCTTT; cdr3_aa: CASRGSGTEAFF
v_call: TRBV5-1; clone_size: NA; d_call: TRBD1; j_call: TRBJ2-5; cdr3_nt: TGCGCCAGCAGGGTATCCCCCCCTGGGACAGAGCAAGAGACCCAGTACTTC; cdr3_aa: CASRVSPPGTEQETQYF
v_call: TRBV19; clone_size: NA; d_call: TRBD1; j_call: TRBJ1-1; cdr3_nt: TGTGCCAGTAATATACAGGGGGCGAACACTGAAGCTTTCTTT; cdr3_aa: CASNIQGANTEAFF